The 15 T cell receptor beta chains below all came from one sample that was sequenced in a study of OX40 agonist ivuxolimab in advanced cancers. Data came from immunoSEQ multiplex PCR; TCRdb stores just in-frame clones and leaves some out. The sample has nearly 50,000 clones, roughly three quarters seen once. The material was CD4+ or CD8+ T cells sorted from blood, obtained in a trial of the OX40 agonist ivuxolimab. These receptors were collected from an adult with an advanced solid tumor such as melanoma, head and neck, liver or kidney cancer.

The V and J genes are TRBV9 and TRBJ2-5, with a tentative D call TRBD2 (6 bases). Deletions cut 0 bases from V and 5 bases from J, with 11 bases between. Germline V gene sequence: CDR1 SGDLS, CDR2 YYNGEE. This CDR3 is 14 amino acids long. The CDR3 DNA follows: TGTGCCAGCAGCGTAGGACCTAGCGAGGAGACCCAGTACTTC. This encodes CASSVGPSEETQYF. The complete variable domain, with remaining parts taken from reference TRBV9 and TRBJ2-5, reads DSGVTQTPKHLITATGQRVTLRCSPRSGDLSVYWYQQSLDQGLQFLIQYYNGEERAKGNILERFSAQQFPDLHSELNLSSLELGDSALYFCASSVGPSEETQYFGPGTRLLVL.

CDR3 bases: TGTGCCAGCAGTGCGGTCGGGAGGGCCACAGATACGCAGTATTTT. It encodes CASSAVGRATDTQYF. The chain links TRBV6-1 to TRBJ2-3, with 8 bases that match TRBD2. Trimming removed 4 bases from V and 2 bases from J; junction bases left unmatched: 5. There are 15 residues in the CDR3. Germline loops: CDR1 MNHNS, CDR2 SASEGT.

Here the CDR3 DNA reads TGTGCCGGGGAGGCGGACAGGGGTTCTGGGGCCAACGTCCTGACTTTC. Translating gives CAGEADRGSGANVLTF. The gene calls are TRBV2 and TRBJ2-6; TRBD1 agrees at 9 bases. The V gene end was trimmed by 11 bases and the J gene end by 1 base; junction bases not matched to a gene: 9. Germline assignment: CDR1 SNHLY and CDR2 FYNNEI. This CDR3 spans 16 amino acids.

V and J are TRBV5-6 and TRBJ1-3; D might be TRBD1 (6 bases). Germline values: CDR1 SGHDT, CDR2 YYEEEE. This CDR3 contains 17 residues. With 4 bases removed from V and 0 bases from J, the gap between germline ends came to 17 bases. Here the CDR3 DNA reads TGTGCCAGCAGCCCATCCTACAGGGACACCTCTGGAAACACCATATATTTT. It is translated as CASSPSYRDTSGNTIYF. Together with reference TRBV5-6 and TRBJ1-3, the CDR3 gives the full variable domain: DAGVTQSPTHLIKTRGQQVTLRCSPKSGHDTVSWYQQALGQGPQFIFQYYEEEERQRGNFPDRFSGHQFPNYSSELNVNALLLGDSALYLCASSPSYRDTSGNTIYFGEGSWLTVV.

The V call is TRBV7-2, the J call TRBJ1-1, with D perhaps TRBD1 (5 bases). CDR3 length equals 14 residues. The V and J ends lost 4 bases and 2 bases respectively, with 11 bases between them. Germline-derived CDR1 and CDR2 are SGHTA and FQGNSA. CDR3 amino acids: CASSYAGSNTEAFF. The CDR3 region has the DNA TGTGCCAGCAGCTACGCAGGGTCTAACACTGAAGCTTTCTTT.

This clone was detected once. The chain recombines TRBV4-3 with TRBJ2-7; TRBD2 matches 7 bases. CDR3 length equals 19 residues. CDR1 is LGHNA, CDR2 YSLEER, per germline. The V gene end was trimmed by 0 bases and the J gene end by 0 bases; junction bases not matched to a gene: 14. The CDR3: CASSQDTGVAGPSSYEQYF. CDR3 DNA sequence: TGCGCCAGCAGCCAAGATACGGGAGTAGCGGGCCCCAGCTCCTACGAGCAGTACTTC.

CDR3 sequence (DNA): TGTGCCAGCTCACCAGAAAACCCGGGACAGGGGTTTGAAGACTATGGCTACACCTTC. Translated: CASSPENPGQGFEDYGYTF. The V call is TRBV18, the J call TRBJ1-2; TRBD1 matches 10 bases. The CDR3 is 19 amino acids. Looked up from germline, CDR1 is KGHSH and CDR2 is LQKENI. V lost 2 bases and J lost 3; bases outside the gene matches: 15.

The rearrangement joins TRBV2 to TRBJ1-2; 9 bases line up with TRBD1. Per the germline V gene, CDR1 is SNHLY and CDR2 is FYNNEI. V was clipped by 7 bases and J by 7 bases; unmatched bases: 10. The CDR3 covers 14 residues. The CDR3 is CASNVLQGASGYTF. For the CDR3, the DNA is TGTGCCAGCAACGTACTACAGGGGGCGAGTGGCTACACCTTC.

About this clone itself: The CDR3 does not close with the conserved phenylalanine or tryptophan, likely indicating a read error. V gene TRBV7-9 combines with J gene TRBJ1-2; 9 bases line up with TRBD1. CDR3 length: 14 amino acids. Looked up from germline, CDR1 is SEHNR and CDR2 is FQNEAQ (reference sequence). Trimming removed 3 bases from V and 3 bases from J; junction bases left unmatched: 2. The CDR3 bases are TGTGCCAGCAGCTTTTGGGACAGGGACTATGGCTACACCCTC. This translates into CASSFWDRDYGYTL.

The chain uses TRBV2 and TRBJ2-5; possible D gene TRBD2, 5 bases. The germline V gene has CDR1 SNHLY and CDR2 FYNNEI. This CDR3 has 14 amino acids. Trimming left V 2 bases short and J 4 bases short, with 11 bases between. The CDR3 DNA reads TGTGCCAGCAGTGAAAAGCGGACGGGAGAGACCCAGTACTTC. It is translated as CASSEKRTGETQYF.

The chain couples TRBV4-1 to TRBJ1-2; TRBD1 matches at 9 bases. This CDR3 has 15 amino acids. The J segment lost 4 bases and the V segment lost 1 base, leaving 4 bases of the junction unmatched. CDR1 and CDR2 (germline): MGHRA, YSYEKL. CDR3: CASSQGSTGGYGYTF. In DNA form, the CDR3 reads TGCGCCAGCAGCCAAGGCTCGACAGGGGGCTATGGCTACACCTTC.

The chain recombines TRBV5-4 with TRBJ1-2, with D unclear. Trimming took 0 bases from V and 4 from J, leaving 10 bases between them. Germline V lookup: CDR1 SGHNT, CDR2 YYREEE (reference sequence). CDR3 size: 14 residues. The CDR3: CASSLGLEAYGYTF. Written as DNA, the CDR3 is TGTGCCAGCAGCTTGGGTCTGGAGGCCTATGGCTACACCTTC.

This chain uses TRBV7-2 with TRBJ2-7, with no clear D. CDR1 and CDR2 (germline): SGHTA, FQGNSA. This CDR3 has 14 amino acids. V was shortened by 5 bases and J by 2 bases, with 13 bases between the two germline ends. The CDR3 reads CASSLGSRAYEQYF. CDR3 DNA sequence: TGTGCCAGCAGCCTCGGGTCCCGCGCCTACGAGCAGTACTTC.

The chain employs TRBV7-9 and TRBJ1-2; no reliable D call. The CDR3 totals 12 residues. V was cut by 1 base and J by 5 bases, with 5 bases left in between. Germline loops: CDR1 SEHNR, CDR2 FQNEAQ (reference sequence). The CDR3 region has the DNA TGTGCCAGCAGCTTAGAGGGTTATGGCTACACCTTC. It yields the protein CASSLEGYGYTF.

The rearrangement joins TRBV28 to TRBJ1-2, with TRBD1 identical over 9 bases. J gave up 4 bases and V 7 bases, and 13 bases lay outside the gene matches. The CDR3 is 16 amino acids. CDR1 MDHEN and CDR2 SYDVKM come from the germline V gene. This CDR3 reads CASTPGTGRGTYGYTF. Written as DNA, the CDR3 is TGTGCCAGCACGCCCGGGACAGGGAGGGGAACCTATGGCTACACCTTC.